A single TCR beta chain is shown here with its context. This clone was observed once. Its antigen specificity is not known. No much larger clone exists at a distance of one base, and base qualities are not known. This record belongs to a study of a mutant IDH1 vaccine in newly diagnosed glioma (dated by TCRdb to the early 2020s). For context, the study as a whole: Of the roughly 30 treated patients, roughly 60% were male and approximately 38% were female, and the mean age was around 40 years. Peripheral blood samples were drawn at six visits, namely V03 (baseline), V05, V07, V10, V12 and V13. Longitudinal TCRB deep sequencing was done for 25 to 30 treated patients, wherever samples were available for exploratory analyses. Before enrollment, patients had received standard therapy of radiotherapy alone, temozolomide alone, or radiochemotherapy with temozolomide; most received the combination.

The sample's time point, from its label and the paper: baseline, week 1 (first vaccination visit). What this sample's treatment or condition label stands for: pre-vaccination baseline after standard-of-care therapy. All donors had newly diagnosed IDH1-mutant astrocytomas of WHO grade 3 or 4 that showed loss of nuclear ATRX. The samples were drawn from NOA16, a multicentre, single-arm, open-label phase I trial in Germany that tested a mutant IDH1 peptide vaccine in humans for the first time. Visit V03 blood draws served as the baseline sample for immunogenicity testing. Genomic DNA for TCRB sequencing was isolated from EDTA blood with the DNeasy Blood and Tissue Kit. Libraries were made using the immunoSEQ multiplex PCR assay. Rearranged TCR beta chain sequences were amplified with the hsTCRB Kit following the manufacturer's protocol. TCRB libraries were sequenced on an Illumina MiSeq. The paper's data handling went like this. The kit vendor's proprietary platform handled demultiplexing, trimming and gene mapping. Entries here come from immuneACCESS through TCRdb and include only in-frame sequences with V and J called. Some clones fail to appear in such tables; in the studies checked, an unresolved V gene covers under half of the shortfall, and the cause of the remainder is unknown. The DNA was the basis for D and trimming; V, J and clone size are from that table. The sample table records fewer than 100,000 clones; 85% to 90% of these occur just once. 0.5% to 0.6% of the sample is in the top ten clones.

Points the paper makes about the study in general: Pseudoprogression seemed to be unrelated to changes in the top peripheral T cell clonotypes found by TCRB sequencing. Across multiple MHC alleles, vaccine-induced immune responses were seen in around 93% of patients. PBMC samples for TCRB deep sequencing were selected based on availability. The authors noted that analyses of patient blood samples could not be reproduced because of sample limitations.

The starting material was PBMCs, obtained from a glioma patient treated with radiotherapy, temozolomide or both. This TCR was recovered from a woman between 45 and 60 years old with glioma.

The CDR3 in this case is CASSLARDPYEQYF. The nucleotides are TGTGCCAGCAGCTTAGCCAGGGATCCCTACGAGCAGTACTTC. This sequence uses TRBV11-2 and TRBJ2-7, with TRBD1 as a weak D call on 5 bases. From the cysteine up to the phenylalanine, the CDR3 has a length of 14 residues. Only the CDR3 DNA is retained, 42 bases long and in frame from the first base. The germline V gene yields SGHAT for CDR1 and FQNNGV for CDR2. The germline ends are 9 bases apart after V is trimmed by 1 base and J by 2 bases.